Following are 17 T cell receptor beta chains from one sample sequenced in a study of OX40 agonist ivuxolimab in advanced cancers. Libraries were prepared by immunoSEQ multiplex PCR; TCRdb keeps only in-frame clonotypes and omits some of them. The repertoire holds fewer than 25,000 clones, approximately 85% seen once, with over 15% in the top ten. This material consisted of CD4+ or CD8+ T cells sorted from blood, taken in a trial of the OX40 agonist ivuxolimab. The source is an adult with an advanced solid tumor such as melanoma, head and neck, liver or kidney cancer.

On this clone itself: Compared with germline, one end of the junction differs, possibly owing to a read error. This chain uses TRBV7-7 with TRBJ2-2, with 14 bases lining up with TRBD2. There are 16 residues in the CDR3. Germline V gene data show CDR1 as SSHAT and CDR2 as FNYEAQ (reference sequence). CDR3 sequence: CASSAGLAGGIGELFF. CDR3 DNA sequence: TGTGCTAGCAGCGCCGGACTAGCGGGAGGCATCGGGGAGCTGTTTTTT.

The rearrangement joins TRBV5-1 to TRBJ2-5; possible D gene TRBD2, 5 bases. CDR1 is SGHRS and CDR2 is YFSETQ in the germline V gene. CDR3 length: 13 residues. V lost 1 base, J lost 4 bases, and 8 bases lay in between. The CDR3 DNA reads TGCGCCAGCAGCTTGCTAGCAGCAGAGACCCAGTACTTC. Protein sequence: CASSLLAAETQYF. Looking up the rest from reference TRBV5-1 and TRBJ2-5 gives the full variable domain: KAGVTQTPRYLIKTRGQQVTLSCSPISGHRSVSWYQQTPGQGLQFLFEYFSETQRNKGNFPGRFSGRQFSNSRSEMNVSTLELGDSALYLCASSLLAAETQYFGPGTRLLVL.

This chain uses TRBV18 with TRBJ1-5; a possible D gene is TRBD1 (5 bases). Per germline, CDR1 KGHSH and CDR2 LQKENI. The length of the CDR3 is 15 residues. V lost 6 bases and J 7 bases, leaving 19 bases between the germline ends. CDR3 coding DNA: TGTGCCAGCTCCCCTCGACAGCTCCTGGGCCAGCCCCAGCATTTT. Residues: CASSPRQLLGQPQHF. The whole variable domain, filled in from reference TRBV18 and TRBJ1-5, reads NAGVMQNPRHLVRRRGQEARLRCSPMKGHSHVYWYRQLPEEGLKFMVYLQKENIIDESGMPKERFSAEFPKEGPSILRIQQVVRGDSAAYFCASSPRQLLGQPQHFGDGTRLSIL.

This clone was seen only a few times. J is TRBJ2-7 and V is TRBV9; 10 bases line up with TRBD1. V trimming: 3 bases; J trimming: 3 bases; junction bases outside the gene matches: 3. The CDR3 spans 14 residues. Germline assignment: CDR1 SGDLS and CDR2 YYNGEE. The CDR3 coding sequence is TGTGCCAGCAGCGCGGGACAGGGGATCTACGAGCAGTACTTC. Translating it yields CASSAGQGIYEQYF.

The chain combines TRBV7-2 with TRBJ2-3; no definite D call. The CDR3 length is 16 residues. Trimming took 5 bases from V and 6 from J, leaving 21 bases between them. The V gene's germline CDR1 is SGHTA and CDR2 FQGNSA. The CDR3 protein is CASSQLRSSIPDTQYF. CDR3 in DNA: TGTGCCAGCAGCCAACTCCGGTCCTCCATCCCGGATACGCAGTATTTT. Full variable domain (rest looked up from reference TRBV7-2 and TRBJ2-3): GAGVSQSPSNKVTEKGKDVELRCDPISGHTALYWYRQSLGQGLEFLIYFQGNSAPDKSGLPSDRFSAERTGGSVSTLTIQRTQQEDSAVYLCASSQLRSSIPDTQYFGPGTRLTVL.

The rearrangement links TRBV2 to TRBJ1-3; no reliable D call. V lost 6 bases, J lost 3 bases, and 6 bases lay in between. The CDR3 spans 12 residues. Per germline, CDR1 SNHLY and CDR2 FYNNEI. CDR3 sequence: CASSRDGNTIYF. CDR3 in DNA: TGTGCCAGCAGCCGCGATGGAAACACCATATATTTT.

The chain recombines TRBV5-4 with TRBJ1-6, with D hard to call. Germline CDR1 and CDR2: SGHNT and YYREEE (reference sequence). V was pared by 0 bases and J by 9 bases, with 10 bases between. The CDR3 is 14 residues long. CDR3 in DNA: TGTGCCAGCAGCTTGGGGTACGGGAGTTCACCCCTCCACTTT. Its protein product is CASSLGYGSSPLHF.

This chain joins TRBV5-1 and TRBJ2-5, with TRBD2 matching 11 bases. Trimming took 2 bases from V and 1 from J; bases not matched to a gene: 7. Germline CDR1 SGHRS, CDR2 YFSETQ. There are 17 residues in the CDR3. The CDR3 coding sequence is TGCGCCAGCAGCTTTTCCTTGGGACTAGCGGTCCAAGAGACCCAGTACTTC. Protein product: CASSFSLGLAVQETQYF.

The chain combines TRBV7-2 with TRBJ2-7; 8 bases map to TRBD2. Germline CDR1 is SGHTA and CDR2 is FQGNSA. J gave up 3 bases and V 1 base, and 2 bases lay outside the gene matches. This CDR3 has 14 amino acids. The CDR3 region is CASSLGGGYYEQYF. The CDR3 DNA is TGTGCCAGCAGCTTAGGCGGGGGGTACTACGAGCAGTACTTC. Combining the CDR3 with reference TRBV7-2 and TRBJ2-7 gives the whole variable domain GAGVSQSPSNKVTEKGKDVELRCDPISGHTALYWYRQSLGQGLEFLIYFQGNSAPDKSGLPSDRFSAERTGGSVSTLTIQRTQQEDSAVYLCASSLGGGYYEQYFGPGTRLTVT.

The J gene is TRBJ1-4, the V gene TRBV23-1; a possible D gene is TRBD1 (5 bases). TRBV23-1 is assigned to the ORF class and has an uncertain function. With 2 bases removed from V and 6 bases from J, the gap between germline ends came to 19 bases. This CDR3 contains 17 residues. CDR3 DNA sequence: TGCGCCAGCAGTCAAAAGGGGCGAATCGCGTCCGATGAAAAACTGTTTTTT. This codes for CASSQKGRIASDEKLFF.

The chain is built from TRBV7-2 and TRBJ2-3; 11 bases map to TRBD2. The trim removed 5 bases at V and 2 bases at J, leaving 6 bases unmatched. CDR1 SGHTA and CDR2 FQGNSA come from the germline V gene. This CDR3 is built from 16 residues. CDR3 region: CASSPLLAGATDTQYF. Written as DNA, the CDR3 is TGTGCCAGCAGCCCCCTACTAGCGGGGGCCACAGATACGCAGTATTTT.

The chain's CDR3 is CASSPGGTASNEQFF. In DNA form, the CDR3 reads TGTGCCAGCAGCCCCGGAGGGACAGCCAGCAATGAGCAGTTCTTC. V usage is TRBV5-4 and J usage is TRBJ2-1; D perhaps matches TRBD1 (7 bases). V lost 4 bases to trimming and J lost 6 bases, with 17 bases between them. Looked up from germline, CDR1 is SGHNT and CDR2 is YYREEE (reference sequence). The CDR3 is made up of 15 amino acids. The entire variable domain, with the rest obtained from reference TRBV5-4 and TRBJ2-1, is as follows: ETGVTQSPTHLIKTRGQQVTLRCSSQSGHNTVSWYQQALGQGPQFIFQYYREEENGRGNFPPRFSGLQFPNYSSELNVNALELDDSALYLCASSPGGTASNEQFFGPGTRLTVL.

V and J are TRBV19 and TRBJ1-1, with D hard to call. CDR3 length: 13 amino acids. V lost 5 bases to trimming and J lost 5 bases, with 12 bases between them. The germline V gene has CDR1 LNHDA and CDR2 SQIVND (reference sequence). CDR3 DNA: TGTGCCAGTAGTTCTGGGGTTGGGACTGAAGCTTTCTTT. It specifies CASSSGVGTEAFF.

The V gene is TRBV7-2, the J gene TRBJ1-6; no firm D call. The germline V and J ends were trimmed by 1 base and 6 bases, with 10 bases remaining between them. CDR3 length equals 15 residues. The V gene's germline CDR1 is SGHTA and CDR2 FQGNSA. CDR3 sequence reads: CASSLDRDPNSPLHF. CDR3 coding DNA: TGTGCCAGCAGCTTAGATCGCGACCCTAATTCACCCCTCCACTTT.

This clone has just one count. V is TRBV19 and J is TRBJ2-1, with 9 bases lining up with TRBD2. The CDR3 is made up of 16 amino acids. The V and J ends lost 4 bases and 8 bases, in that order; junction bases with no gene match: 12. The germline V gene encodes CDR1 LNHDA and CDR2 SQIVND (reference sequence). The CDR3: CASSKPGLAMLDEQFF. As DNA, the CDR3 is TGTGCCAGTAGTAAGCCGGGACTAGCTATGTTGGATGAGCAGTTCTTC. Using reference TRBV19 and TRBJ2-1 for the parts outside the CDR3, the full variable domain is DGGITQSPKYLFRKEGQNVTLSCEQNLNHDAMYWYRQDPGQGLRLIYYSQIVNDFQKGDIAEGYSVSREKKESFPLTVTSAQKNPTAFYLCASSKPGLAMLDEQFFGPGTRLTVL.

The chain joins TRBV5-6 to TRBJ2-2, with TRBD2 matching over 14 bases. V shed 3 bases and J 1 base; nucleotides not matched to a gene: 8. The length of the CDR3 is 19 residues. Germline V lookup: CDR1 SGHDT, CDR2 YYEEEE. The chain's CDR3 is CASSYSGTSGRRNTGELFF. CDR3 in DNA: TGTGCCAGCAGCTATTCCGGGACTAGCGGGAGAAGGAACACCGGGGAGCTGTTTTTT.

The gene calls are TRBV15 and TRBJ1-5; D call uncertain. Trimming removed 5 bases from V and 4 bases from J, with 12 bases in between. The length of the CDR3 is 14 residues. Germline CDR1 is LNHNV and CDR2 is YYDKDF (reference sequence). DNA for the CDR3: TGTGCCACCAGCGCATTTTCTCAGAATCAGCCCCAGCATTTT. Protein: CATSAFSQNQPQHF. Full variable domain (outside the CDR3, taken from reference TRBV15 and TRBJ1-5): DAMVIQNPRYQVTQFGKPVTLSCSQTLNHNVMYWYQQKSSQAPKLLFHYYDKDFNNEADTPDNFQSRRPNTSFCFLDIRSPGLGDTAMYLCATSAFSQNQPQHFGDGTRLSIL.